The T cell receptor beta chain under discussion was sequenced for a study of blood T cell repertoires in COVID-19. The protocol was immunoSEQ multiplex PCR, while the TCRdb copy is restricted to in-frame clones and leaves out a portion. The sample lists fewer than 300,000 clones, about 91% occurring once. The receptor was derived from a person aged 18 to 30 with COVID-19, enrolled during active disease. Sequenced input: peripheral blood.

The CDR3, as DNA: TGTGCCAGCAGTTCCGCGCTCAGGGGTAACTATGGCTACACCTTC. Translating gives CASSSALRGNYGYTF. The V call is TRBV28, the J call TRBJ1-2; D is possibly TRBD1 (6 bases). V lost 4 bases to trimming and J lost 1 base, with 13 bases between them. This CDR3 spans 15 amino acids. Germline V gene data show CDR1 as MDHEN and CDR2 as SYDVKM.